This T cell receptor beta chain was captured in a study of glioma-infiltrating T cells after dendritic cell vaccination. Study overall: Dendritic cells derived from monocytes and pulsed with autologous tumor lysate formed the vaccine.

Findings and caveats of the study: Longer survival after dendritic cell vaccination followed higher pretreatment TIL content.

This clone was observed once. Its antigen remains unidentified. Input was 2 to 2.5 ug genomic DNA, or all available if less. Only in-frame clones appear in the TCRdb table, and some are missing; sequencing was by immunoSEQ multiplex PCR. The table has about 76,000 clones, 87% seen once; the top ten hold around 2.3%. Time point given: after dendritic cell vaccination, including at tumor progression/relapse. Only patients with spare fresh-frozen tumor and over two years of follow-up were included. Sequenced here: blood, sampled after dendritic cell vaccination. The source is a human donor with glioblastoma.

The CDR3 loop reads CATSLSQGPGVPETQYF. The CDR3 DNA sequence: TGTGCCACCAGCCTCTCGCAAGGGCCCGGGGTCCCAGAGACCCAGTACTTC. The V gene is TRBV15, the J gene TRBJ2-5, with D maybe TRBD2 (5 bases). Deletions cut 5 bases from V and 4 bases from J, with 23 bases between. Germline V CDR1 and CDR2: LNHNV, YYDKDF (reference sequence). The CDR3 spans 17 residues. Supplemented by reference TRBV15 and TRBJ2-5, the full variable domain reads DAMVIQNPRYQVTQFGKPVTLSCSQTLNHNVMYWYQQKSSQAPKLLFHYYDKDFNNEADTPDNFQSRRPNTSFCFLDIRSPGLGDTAMYLCATSLSQGPGVPETQYFGPGTRLLVL.